One and the same sample provided the 8 T cell receptor beta chains below, sequenced in a study of blood T cell repertoires in COVID-19. The table came from immunoSEQ multiplex PCR; TCRdb's copy has only in-frame clones and leaves some out. The table has fewer than 500,000 clones, about nine tenths seen once; the top ten hold 0.7%. The sample taken for sequencing was PBMCs or T cells enriched from blood (not recorded which). Receptors originate from a woman aged 18-29 years who had recovered from COVID-19.

The chain has TRBV6-4 and TRBJ2-1; maybe TRBD2 (5 bases). The CDR3 is 15 residues long. CDR1 and CDR2 from the germline V gene are MRHNA and SNTAGT. Trimming shortened V by 2 bases and J by 8 bases, and 16 bases separated the two germline ends. DNA of the CDR3: TGTGCCAGCAGTGACGCGGACTCGAGGCCCCATGAGCAGTTCTTC. It translates to CASSDADSRPHEQFF.

This chain links TRBV29-1 with TRBJ2-3, with a weak D call TRBD1 (6 bases). V lost 3 bases to trimming and J lost 4 bases, with 11 bases between them. The CDR3 is made up of 13 amino acids. CDR1 is SQVTM, CDR2 ANQGSEA, per germline. This CDR3 is CSVEGARSDTQYF. The CDR3 DNA follows: TGCAGCGTTGAGGGGGCTAGGTCAGATACGCAGTATTTT.

CDR3 protein: CASSPGTGPNTDTQYF. The CDR3 region has the DNA TGTGCCAGCAGTCCCGGGACTGGCCCCAACACAGATACGCAGTATTTT. V and J are TRBV2 and TRBJ2-3, with a weak D call TRBD2 (6 bases). This CDR3 spans 16 amino acids. Germline V gives CDR1 SNHLY, CDR2 FYNNEI. The V end was cut by 5 bases, the J end by 2 bases, with 17 bases between. The whole variable domain, remainder taken from reference TRBV2 and TRBJ2-3, is EPEVTQTPSHQVTQMGQEVILRCVPISNHLYFYWYRQILGQKVEFLVSFYNNEISEKSEIFDDQFSVERPDGSNFTLKIRSTKLEDSAMYFCASSPGTGPNTDTQYFGPGTRLTVL.

The CDR3 here is CSVAGTSGGPSYEQYF. In nucleotides, the CDR3 is TGCAGCGTGGCGGGGACTAGCGGGGGACCATCCTACGAGCAGTACTTC. This sequence joins TRBV29-1 and TRBJ2-7; 14 nucleotides match TRBD2. The J segment lost 1 base and the V segment lost 6 bases, leaving 8 bases of the junction unmatched. The CDR3 is 16 residues long. Germline loops: CDR1 SQVTM, CDR2 ANQGSEA.

The V and J genes are TRBV25-1 and TRBJ2-7, with D unresolved. Germline values: CDR1 MGHDK, CDR2 SYGVNS. V lost 5 bases, J lost 3 bases, and 11 bases lay in between. The CDR3 has 13 amino acids. The CDR3 sequence is CASSPLADYEQYF. The CDR3 DNA follows: TGTGCCAGCAGTCCCCTGGCGGACTACGAGCAGTACTTC.

V is TRBV7-6 and J is TRBJ2-2; weak D call: TRBD2 (7 bases). CDR3 length equals 17 residues. Germline V gene lookup returns CDR1 SGHVS and CDR2 FNYEAQ. With 1 base removed from V and 6 bases from J, the gap between germline ends came to 18 bases. The CDR3 DNA follows: TGTGCCAGCAGCTTAGTAAAGTGGGGGGGCTCGTCCGGGGAGCTGTTTTTT. Translating it yields CASSLVKWGGSSGELFF.

V gene TRBV12-3 or TRBV12-4 combines with J gene TRBJ1-2; the match to TRBD1 covers 10 bases. The V and J ends lost 5 bases and 9 bases, in that order; junction bases with no gene match: 6. The CDR3 totals 13 residues. DNA for the CDR3: TGTGCCAGCAGTCCGGGACAGGGGAGAAGCTACACCTTC. This gives the protein CASSPGQGRSYTF.

The V and J genes are TRBV5-1 and TRBJ1-2; no definite D call. The CDR3 totals 14 residues. CDR1 SGHRS and CDR2 YFSETQ come from the germline V gene. Trimming stripped 0 bases from V and 4 bases from J, with 10 bases between. CDR3 bases: TGCGCCAGCAGCTTGGGCGGTTTTGGCTATGGCTACACCTTC. Its translation is CASSLGGFGYGYTF.